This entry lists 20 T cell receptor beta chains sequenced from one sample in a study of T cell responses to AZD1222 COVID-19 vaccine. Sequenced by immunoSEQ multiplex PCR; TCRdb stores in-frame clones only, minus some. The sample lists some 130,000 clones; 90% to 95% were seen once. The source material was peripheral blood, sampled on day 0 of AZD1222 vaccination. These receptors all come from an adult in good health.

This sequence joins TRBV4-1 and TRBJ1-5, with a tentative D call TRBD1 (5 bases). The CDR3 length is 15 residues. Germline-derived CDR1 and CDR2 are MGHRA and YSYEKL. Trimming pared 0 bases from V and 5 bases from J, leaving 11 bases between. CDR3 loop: CASSQEGARDQPQHF. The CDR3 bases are TGCGCCAGCAGCCAAGAAGGGGCGCGGGATCAGCCCCAGCATTTT.

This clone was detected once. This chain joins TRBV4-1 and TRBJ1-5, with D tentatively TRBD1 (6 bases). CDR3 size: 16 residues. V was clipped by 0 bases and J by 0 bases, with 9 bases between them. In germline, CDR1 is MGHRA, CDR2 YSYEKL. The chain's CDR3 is CASSQEGQYSNQPQHF. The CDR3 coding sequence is TGCGCCAGCAGCCAAGAGGGACAATATAGCAATCAGCCCCAGCATTTT.

CDR3 nucleotides: TGTGCCAGCAGTTACGGGTCGAGGGTGGGGCCCCAGCATTTT. Its translation: CASSYGSRVGPQHF. The genes are TRBV6-2 or TRBV6-3 and TRBJ1-5, with unresolved D. V was shortened by 2 bases and J by 9 bases, with 14 bases between the two germline ends. Germline V gives CDR1 MNHEY, CDR2 SVGEGT. This CDR3 is built from 14 residues.

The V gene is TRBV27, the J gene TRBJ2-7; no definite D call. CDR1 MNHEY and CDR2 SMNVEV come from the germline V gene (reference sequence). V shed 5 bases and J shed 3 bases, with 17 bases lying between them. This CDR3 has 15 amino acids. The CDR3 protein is CASSPLGGVNYEQYF. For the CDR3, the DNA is TGTGCCAGCAGTCCTTTGGGTGGGGTAAACTACGAGCAGTACTTC.

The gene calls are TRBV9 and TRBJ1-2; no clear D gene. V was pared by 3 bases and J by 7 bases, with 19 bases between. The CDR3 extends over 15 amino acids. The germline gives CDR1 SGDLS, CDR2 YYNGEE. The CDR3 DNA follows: TGTGCCAGCAGCGCCCTCCCCGGGAGTCAAACTGGCTACACCTTC. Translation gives CASSALPGSQTGYTF.

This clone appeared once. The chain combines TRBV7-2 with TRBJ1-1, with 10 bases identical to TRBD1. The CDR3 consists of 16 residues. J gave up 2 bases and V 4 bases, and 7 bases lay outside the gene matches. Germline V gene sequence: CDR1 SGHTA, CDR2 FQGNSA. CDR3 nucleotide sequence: TGTGCCAGCAGCTACCGGGACAGGGGACAAAACACTGAAGCTTTCTTT. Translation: CASSYRDRGQNTEAFF.

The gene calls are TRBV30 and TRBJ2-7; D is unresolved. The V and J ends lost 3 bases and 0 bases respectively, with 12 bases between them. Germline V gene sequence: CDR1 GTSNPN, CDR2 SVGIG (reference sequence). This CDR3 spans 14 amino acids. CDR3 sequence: CAWSAGRASYEQYF. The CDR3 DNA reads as TGTGCCTGGAGCGCTGGCCGGGCCTCCTACGAGCAGTACTTC.

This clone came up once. The CDR3 protein is CASSFGGNTEAFF. CDR3 nucleotide sequence: TGTGCCAGCAGCTTTGGGGGAAACACTGAAGCTTTCTTT. The rearrangement uses TRBV7-9 and TRBJ1-1; tentatively, D is TRBD1 (5 bases). V was pared by 3 bases and J by 2 bases, with 7 bases between. Germline loops: CDR1 SEHNR, CDR2 FQNEAQ (reference sequence). The CDR3 spans 13 residues.

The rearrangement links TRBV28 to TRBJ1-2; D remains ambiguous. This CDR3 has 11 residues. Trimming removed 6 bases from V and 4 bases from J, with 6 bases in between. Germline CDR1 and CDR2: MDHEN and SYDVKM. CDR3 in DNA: TGTGCCAGCAGATTACCCTATGGCTACACCTTC. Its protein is CASRLPYGYTF.

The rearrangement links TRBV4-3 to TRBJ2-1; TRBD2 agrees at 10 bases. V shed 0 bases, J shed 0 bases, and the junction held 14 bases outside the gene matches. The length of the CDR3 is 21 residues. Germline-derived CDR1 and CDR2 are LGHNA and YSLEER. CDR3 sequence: CASSQDLILAGVRSSYNEQFF. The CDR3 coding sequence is TGCGCCAGCAGCCAAGATCTTATCCTAGCGGGGGTGAGAAGCTCCTACAATGAGCAGTTCTTC.

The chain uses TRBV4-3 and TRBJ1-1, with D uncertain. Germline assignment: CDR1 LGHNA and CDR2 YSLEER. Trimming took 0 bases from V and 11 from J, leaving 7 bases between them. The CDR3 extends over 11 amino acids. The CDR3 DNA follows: TGCGCCAGCAGCCAAGAAGGGAGGGCTTTCTTT. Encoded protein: CASSQEGRAFF.

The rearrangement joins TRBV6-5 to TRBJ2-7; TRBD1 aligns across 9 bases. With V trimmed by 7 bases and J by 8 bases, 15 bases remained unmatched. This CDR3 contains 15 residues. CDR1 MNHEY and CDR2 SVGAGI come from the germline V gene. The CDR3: CASILGPGQGNKQYF. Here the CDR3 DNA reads TGTGCCAGCATTTTAGGGCCGGGACAGGGTAATAAGCAGTACTTC.

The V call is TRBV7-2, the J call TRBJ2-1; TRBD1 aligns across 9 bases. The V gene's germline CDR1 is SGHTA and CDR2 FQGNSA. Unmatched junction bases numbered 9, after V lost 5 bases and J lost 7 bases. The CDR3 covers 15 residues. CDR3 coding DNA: TGTGCCAGCAGCCCGGCCTTCGGGACAGGGAATGAGCAGTTCTTC. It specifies CASSPAFGTGNEQFF.

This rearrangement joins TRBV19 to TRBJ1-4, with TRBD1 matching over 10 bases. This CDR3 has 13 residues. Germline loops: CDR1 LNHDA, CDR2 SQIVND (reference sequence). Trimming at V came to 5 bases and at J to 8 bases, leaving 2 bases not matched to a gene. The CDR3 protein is CASSAGQGEKLFF. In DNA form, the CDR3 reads TGTGCCAGTAGTGCGGGACAGGGGGAAAAACTGTTTTTT.

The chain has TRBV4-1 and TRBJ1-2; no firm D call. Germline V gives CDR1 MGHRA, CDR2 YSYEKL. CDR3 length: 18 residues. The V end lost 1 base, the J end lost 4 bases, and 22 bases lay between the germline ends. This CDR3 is CASSQGNRMRLFTYGYTF. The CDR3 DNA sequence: TGCGCCAGCAGCCAAGGAAACAGAATGCGCCTTTTTACCTATGGCTACACCTTC.

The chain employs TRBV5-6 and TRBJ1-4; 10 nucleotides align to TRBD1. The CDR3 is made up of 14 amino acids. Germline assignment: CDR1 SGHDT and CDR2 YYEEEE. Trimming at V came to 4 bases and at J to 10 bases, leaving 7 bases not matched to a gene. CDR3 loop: CASSQGTGAGKLFF. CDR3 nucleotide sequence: TGTGCCAGCAGCCAGGGGACAGGGGCGGGAAAACTGTTTTTT. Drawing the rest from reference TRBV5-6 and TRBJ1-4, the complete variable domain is DAGVTQSPTHLIKTRGQQVTLRCSPKSGHDTVSWYQQALGQGPQFIFQYYEEEERQRGNFPDRFSGHQFPNYSSELNVNALLLGDSALYLCASSQGTGAGKLFFGSGTQLSVL.

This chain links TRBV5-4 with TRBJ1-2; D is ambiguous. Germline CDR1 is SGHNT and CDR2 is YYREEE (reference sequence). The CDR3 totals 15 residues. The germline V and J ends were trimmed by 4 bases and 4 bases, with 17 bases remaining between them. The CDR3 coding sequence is TGTGCCAGCAGCCATCCGGAGAACAGTTTCTATGGCTACACCTTC. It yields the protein CASSHPENSFYGYTF.

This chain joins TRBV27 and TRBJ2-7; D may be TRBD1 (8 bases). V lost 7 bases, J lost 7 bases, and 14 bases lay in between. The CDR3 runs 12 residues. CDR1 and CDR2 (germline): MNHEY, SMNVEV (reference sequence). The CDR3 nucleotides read TGTGCCAGCACCGAGCGGGACAGGGAGCAGTACTTC. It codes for CASTERDREQYF.

CDR3 DNA sequence: TGTGCCAGCAATCTACAGGGGAATGGTGAAAAACTGTTTTTT. Protein: CASNLQGNGEKLFF. The gene calls are TRBV2 and TRBJ1-4; 7 bases align to TRBD1. This CDR3 spans 14 amino acids. With V trimmed by 7 bases and J by 7 bases, 9 bases remained unmatched. Germline lookup yields CDR1 SNHLY and CDR2 FYNNEI.

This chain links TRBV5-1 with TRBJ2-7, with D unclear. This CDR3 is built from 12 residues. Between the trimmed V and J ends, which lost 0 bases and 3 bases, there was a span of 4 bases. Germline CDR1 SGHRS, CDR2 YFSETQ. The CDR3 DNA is TGCGCCAGCAGCTTGGGGGGCTACGAGCAGTACTTC. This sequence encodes CASSLGGYEQYF. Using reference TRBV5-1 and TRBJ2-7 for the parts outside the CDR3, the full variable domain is KAGVTQTPRYLIKTRGQQVTLSCSPISGHRSVSWYQQTPGQGLQFLFEYFSETQRNKGNFPGRFSGRQFSNSRSEMNVSTLELGDSALYLCASSLGGYEQYFGPGTRLTVT.